This TCR beta chain was obtained from a study of patients and donors after allogeneic stem cell transplantation. Germline V gives CDR1 KGHDR, CDR2 SFDVKD. This CDR3 region has 15 residues. Losses at the gene ends were 9 bases for V and 1 base for J; bases not matched to a gene: 8. This clonotype is labeled medium-sized. TCRdb re-derived calls from the RT-PCR reads in MiXCR, one entry per CDR3 protein. This repertoire shows around 2,000 distinct CDR3 sequences, roughly 1.6% found once; its top ten account for about 6.1%. This chain uses TRBV24-1 with TRBJ1-5; 7 positions match TRBD1. The specimen sequenced was blood, either unsorted or a sorted T cell fraction (not recorded which). The TCR was taken from a human donor who was either an allogeneic HSCT recipient or a stem cell or donor lymphocyte infusion donor (not recorded which). It is not recorded whose cells these are; they may come from a transplant donor. CDR3 in amino acids: CATAGGGESNQPQHF. DNA of the CDR3: TGTGCCACCGCGGGAGGGGGCGAGAGCAATCAGCCCCAGCATTTT.